This entry lists 26 T cell receptor beta chains sequenced from one sample in a study of technical replicates of blood from several donors. TCRdb's copy holds only in-frame clones and misses some; the assay was immunoSEQ multiplex PCR. This table has about 74,000 clones, approximately 95% appearing once. The sample was T cells isolated from PBMCs. The origin of the receptors is a human donor in good health.

The rearrangement links TRBV7-9 to TRBJ2-1; D may be TRBD1 (5 bases). The CDR3 totals 13 residues. The germline V gene encodes CDR1 SEHNR and CDR2 FQNEAQ (reference sequence). V was pared by 5 bases and J by 10 bases, with 15 bases between. The CDR3 nucleotides read TGTGCCAGCAGCCCATCAGGGTTGGGCGAGCAGTTCTTC. Protein product: CASSPSGLGEQFF.

This chain connects TRBV9 to TRBJ2-7; TRBD2 matches at 7 bases. The V and J ends lost 1 base and 1 base, in that order; junction bases with no gene match: 8. Germline V CDR1 and CDR2: SGDLS, YYNGEE. The CDR3 consists of 16 residues. CDR3 sequence reads: CASSVFSVGGSYEQYF. In DNA form, the CDR3 reads TGTGCCAGCAGCGTATTTTCGGTGGGAGGGTCCTACGAGCAGTACTTC.

The chain joins TRBV30 to TRBJ1-1; D remains ambiguous. The CDR3 length is 17 residues. The germline V gene encodes CDR1 GTSNPN and CDR2 SVGIG (reference sequence). Trimming removed 0 bases at V and 0 bases at J, with 17 bases between. CDR3 DNA: TGTGCCTGGAGTGTACTCCCAGTTGTGACACTGAACACTGAAGCTTTCTTT. Amino acids: CAWSVLPVVTLNTEAFF.

This chain joins TRBV4-1 and TRBJ2-2; TRBD1 aligns across 10 bases. This CDR3 region has 15 residues. The V gene's germline CDR1 is MGHRA and CDR2 YSYEKL. V dropped 1 base and J dropped 8; count of bases not matched to a gene: 4. The CDR3 reads CASSQGGQGRGELFF. The CDR3 nucleotides read TGCGCCAGCAGCCAAGGGGGACAGGGGAGGGGGGAGCTGTTTTTT.

V is TRBV9 and J is TRBJ2-5, with D perhaps TRBD2 (6 bases). CDR1 is SGDLS and CDR2 is YYNGEE in the germline V gene. Trimming took off 4 bases at V and 9 bases at J, with 13 bases between the two ends. CDR3 length: 12 residues. CDR3 loop: CASSPGGLAQYF. CDR3 sequence (DNA): TGTGCCAGCAGCCCTGGGGGACTGGCCCAGTACTTC.

This chain uses TRBV6-5 with TRBJ2-4; 8 bases match TRBD2. The germline gives CDR1 MNHEY, CDR2 SVGAGI. The J segment lost 7 bases and the V segment lost 10 bases, leaving 12 bases of the junction unmatched. The CDR3 runs 14 residues. The CDR3 DNA is TGTGCCACCCGCTCGGGGGGGCCAGGGAACATTCAGTACTTC. As protein: CATRSGGPGNIQYF.

The CDR3, as DNA: TGCGCCAGCAGCCCAGCCGGGGGTGGGTACACTGAAGCTTTCTTT. Its protein is CASSPAGGGYTEAFF. The chain employs TRBV4-1 and TRBJ1-1, with TRBD1 as a possible D gene (5 bases). CDR1 is MGHRA, CDR2 YSYEKL, per germline. The V end was cut by 4 bases, the J end by 3 bases, with 15 bases between. There are 15 residues in the CDR3.

The chain links TRBV19 to TRBJ1-5; 7 bases agree with TRBD1. With 5 bases clipped from V and 9 bases from J, the junction kept 7 bases outside the gene matches. The germline gives CDR1 LNHDA, CDR2 SQIVND (reference sequence). This CDR3 contains 13 residues. CDR3 in amino acids: CASSPEGQRPQHF. DNA for the CDR3: TGTGCCAGTAGTCCCGAGGGACAGCGGCCCCAGCATTTT.

This rearrangement joins TRBV9 to TRBJ2-7; D possibly corresponds to TRBD2 (6 bases). Per the germline V gene, CDR1 is SGDLS and CDR2 is YYNGEE. The CDR3 runs to 14 residues. Trimming removed 4 bases at V and 0 bases at J, with 11 bases between. This CDR3 is CASSPAGYSYEQYF. For the CDR3, the DNA is TGTGCCAGCAGCCCAGCGGGCTACTCCTACGAGCAGTACTTC.

CDR3 coding DNA: TGTGCCAGCAGTTTCAACGGGGGAGGGGGCACTGAAGCTTTCTTT. This gives the protein CASSFNGGGGTEAFF. The rearrangement joins TRBV6-5 to TRBJ1-1; possibly TRBD1 for D (6 bases). The CDR3 has 15 residues. The V gene lost 4 bases and the J gene lost 4 bases, with 16 bases spanning the gap. The germline V gene encodes CDR1 MNHEY and CDR2 SVGAGI.

The chain carries TRBV7-9 and TRBJ2-7; no definite D call. Germline loops: CDR1 SEHNR, CDR2 FQNEAQ (reference sequence). The CDR3 length is 15 residues. The V end lost 1 base, the J end lost 1 base, and 11 bases lay between the germline ends. The CDR3, as DNA: TGTGCCAGCAGCTTAGTTGAGGAACGATCCTACGAGCAGTACTTC. Its protein product is CASSLVEERSYEQYF.

V usage is TRBV7-9 and J usage is TRBJ1-5, with no clear D. The V and J ends lost 2 bases and 7 bases respectively, with 9 bases between them. This CDR3 comprises 13 residues. Per germline, CDR1 SEHNR and CDR2 FQNEAQ (reference sequence). The CDR3 DNA follows: TGTGCCAGCAGCTTAACCGGTCCGCAGCCCCAGCATTTT. This codes for CASSLTGPQPQHF.

This chain connects TRBV15 to TRBJ2-1, with 11 bases matching TRBD2. V lost 3 bases to trimming and J lost 2 bases; unmatched junction nucleotides: 6. This CDR3 contains 17 residues. Germline loops: CDR1 LNHNV, CDR2 YYDKDF (reference sequence). The CDR3 protein is CATSSGTSGGTYNEQFF. CDR3 coding DNA: TGTGCCACCAGCAGCGGGACTAGCGGAGGTACCTACAATGAGCAGTTCTTC.

The gene calls are TRBV5-1 and TRBJ1-2; D possibly corresponds to TRBD1 (5 bases). Trimming left V 2 bases short and J 4 bases short, with 12 bases between. This CDR3 contains 14 residues. Per the germline V gene, CDR1 is SGHRS and CDR2 is YFSETQ. The CDR3 DNA follows: TGCGCCAGCAGCTTCGAGACAGCCTTCTATGGCTACACCTTC. This translates into CASSFETAFYGYTF.

The rearrangement links TRBV4-1 to TRBJ1-5, with unresolved D. V was cut by 0 bases and J by 2 bases, with 11 bases left in between. Germline CDR1 and CDR2: MGHRA and YSYEKL. This CDR3 comprises 16 residues. The CDR3 DNA reads TGCGCCAGCAGCCAAGATAATCCGGGTCGCAATCAGCCCCAGCATTTT. Protein product: CASSQDNPGRNQPQHF.

The CDR3 DNA sequence: TGTGCCAGCAGCGACTCCGGGACTAGACGTTGGGAGCAGTACTTC. Protein: CASSDSGTRRWEQYF. This chain joins TRBV5-4 and TRBJ2-7; 8 positions agree with TRBD2. This CDR3 is 15 amino acids long. Germline CDR1 reads SGHNT; CDR2 reads YYREEE (reference sequence). After removal of 4 bases from V and 7 bases from J, the junction contained 13 bases not matched to a gene.

The chain is built from TRBV9 and TRBJ1-1; D gene uncertain. The CDR3 sequence is 12 residues long. V was cut by 3 bases and J by 0 bases, with 3 bases left in between. Germline V CDR1 and CDR2: SGDLS, YYNGEE. CDR3 nucleotide sequence: TGTGCCAGCAGCGCGTTGAACACTGAAGCTTTCTTT. Translated, it gives CASSALNTEAFF. Based on the CDR3 plus reference TRBV9 and TRBJ1-1, the full variable domain is DSGVTQTPKHLITATGQRVTLRCSPRSGDLSVYWYQQSLDQGLQFLIQYYNGEERAKGNILERFSAQQFPDLHSELNLSSLELGDSALYFCASSALNTEAFFGQGTRLTVV.

The V call is TRBV12-5, the J call TRBJ2-5; 11 nucleotides agree with TRBD2. Losses at the gene ends were 7 bases for V and 4 bases for J; bases not matched to a gene: 11. The CDR3 is 16 amino acids. Germline V gene sequence: CDR1 LGHNT, CDR2 FRNRAP. The CDR3 region is CASELAGENMGETQYF. For the CDR3, the DNA is TGTGCTAGTGAACTAGCGGGGGAGAACATGGGAGAGACCCAGTACTTC. The whole variable domain, filled in from reference TRBV12-5 and TRBJ2-5, reads DARVTQTPRHKVTEMGQEVTMRCQPILGHNTVFWYRQTMMQGLELLAYFRNRAPLDDSGMPKDRFSAEMPDATLATLKIQPSEPRDSAVYFCASELAGENMGETQYFGPGTRLLVL.

This clone came up once. This sample includes further DNA sequences coding for the same CDR3. This rearrangement joins TRBV27 to TRBJ2-3; D unclear. Trimming left V 2 bases short and J 0 bases short, with 3 bases between. The length of the CDR3 is 13 residues. CDR1 is MNHEY, CDR2 SMNVEV, per germline (reference sequence). CDR3 nucleotide sequence: TGTGCCAGCAGTTTACTAAGCACAGATACGCAGTATTTT. Its protein product is CASSLLSTDTQYF.

This rearrangement joins TRBV29-1 to TRBJ2-7, with a tentative D call TRBD2 (5 bases). This CDR3 has 15 residues. Trimming took 3 bases from V and 2 from J, leaving 17 bases between them. The germline gives CDR1 SQVTM, CDR2 ANQGSEA. CDR3 residues: CSVESPELGTYEQYF. CDR3 coding DNA: TGCAGCGTTGAGTCCCCAGAACTAGGGACCTACGAGCAGTACTTC.

The table lists this clone with a count of one. J is TRBJ1-5 and V is TRBV10-3; weak D call: TRBD1 (5 bases). This CDR3 contains 16 residues. The V end lost 3 bases, the J end lost 2 bases, and 14 bases lay between the germline ends. The germline V gene encodes CDR1 ENHRY and CDR2 SYGVKD. CDR3: CAISEGSGDGNQPQHF. CDR3 DNA sequence: TGTGCCATCAGTGAAGGTTCGGGGGATGGCAATCAGCCCCAGCATTTT.

The V call is TRBV9, the J call TRBJ1-1; D unresolved. The germline V gene has CDR1 SGDLS and CDR2 YYNGEE. This CDR3 region has 13 residues. Trimming took 3 bases from V and 4 from J, leaving 10 bases between them. CDR3 DNA: TGTGCCAGCAGCGGGACTGGCGTCACTGAAGCTTTCTTT. Translation gives CASSGTGVTEAFF.

This clone was counted only a few times. The V gene is TRBV4-2, the J gene TRBJ2-1, with 9 bases that match TRBD2. The CDR3 length is 15 residues. Trimming cost V 4 bases and J 6 bases; bases outside gene matches: 7. The germline V gene has CDR1 LGHNA and CDR2 YNFKEQ. CDR3 sequence (DNA): TGTGCCAGCAGCCCCTACGAGCGGGAGGCCAATGAGCAGTTCTTC. It encodes CASSPYEREANEQFF.

This CDR3 is CSVTRTESYEQYF. As DNA, the CDR3 is TGCAGCGTTACCAGGACAGAATCCTACGAGCAGTACTTC. The rearrangement links TRBV29-1 to TRBJ2-7; maybe TRBD1 (6 bases). V was pared by 5 bases and J by 1 base, with 12 bases between. Germline V gene sequence: CDR1 SQVTM, CDR2 ANQGSEA. The CDR3 has 13 amino acids.

The gene calls are TRBV27 and TRBJ1-2; D is perhaps TRBD1 (6 bases). This CDR3 spans 13 amino acids. V was clipped by 5 bases and J by 1 base, with 8 bases between them. CDR1 MNHEY and CDR2 SMNVEV come from the germline V gene (reference sequence). This CDR3 is CASSRTVNYGYTF. The CDR3 nucleotides are TGTGCCAGCAGTAGGACAGTTAACTATGGCTACACCTTC.

This rearrangement joins TRBV19 to TRBJ1-1; possible D gene TRBD1, 6 bases. The germline V gene has CDR1 LNHDA and CDR2 SQIVND (reference sequence). The V end was cut by 4 bases, the J end by 5 bases, with 11 bases between. The CDR3 is made up of 13 amino acids. The CDR3: CASSNSQGTEAFF. The CDR3 coding sequence is TGTGCCAGTAGTAACAGTCAGGGGACTGAAGCTTTCTTT.